These 16 T cell receptor beta chains came from one sample sequenced in a study of blood T cell repertoires in COVID-19. The assay was immunoSEQ multiplex PCR, and TCRdb's table has in-frame clones only and misses some. This sample has 87,000 or so clones; about 90% occur once, and the top ten carry about 6.3%. The sample taken for sequencing was peripheral blood. The receptors originated from a man between 18 and 35 years old with COVID-19, enrolled during active disease.

The chain recombines TRBV11-3 with TRBJ2-2; a possible D gene is TRBD2 (5 bases). V was pared by 3 bases and J by 4 bases, with 18 bases between. The CDR3 consists of 17 residues. The germline gives CDR1 SGHNT, CDR2 YENEEA. The CDR3 loop reads CASSFTTWQRSTGELFF. The CDR3 DNA sequence: TGTGCCAGCAGCTTTACGACTTGGCAGCGGAGCACCGGGGAGCTGTTTTTT.

This chain connects TRBV25-1 to TRBJ2-2; 11 bases line up with TRBD2. This CDR3 has 15 amino acids. Unmatched junction bases numbered 1, after V lost 6 bases and J lost 1 base. The germline V gene has CDR1 MGHDK and CDR2 SYGVNS. The CDR3 DNA reads as TGTGCCAGCAGGGGGACTAGCGGGAACACCGGGGAGCTGTTTTTT. Its translation is CASRGTSGNTGELFF.

The chain is built from TRBV28 and TRBJ2-3; possible D gene TRBD1, 6 bases. V was pared by 5 bases and J by 1 base, with 13 bases between. The germline CDR1 and CDR2 sequences are MDHEN and SYDVKM. The CDR3 is 15 amino acids. The CDR3 nucleotides read TGTGCCAGCAGTGAACAGGGTCAGGGCACAGATACGCAGTATTTT. This encodes CASSEQGQGTDTQYF.

The CDR3 DNA follows: TGTGCCAGCAGCTTAGGCCGCACTAGCTACAATGAGCAGTTCTTC. This codes for CASSLGRTSYNEQFF. The V and J genes are TRBV13 and TRBJ2-1; D possibly corresponds to TRBD2 (5 bases). Trimming stripped 0 bases from V and 3 bases from J, with 9 bases between. The length of the CDR3 is 15 residues. The germline gives CDR1 PRHDT, CDR2 FYEKMQ (reference sequence). Full variable domain (rest looked up from reference TRBV13 and TRBJ2-1): AAGVIQSPRHLIKEKRETATLKCYPIPRHDTVYWYQQGPGQDPQFLISFYEKMQSDKGSIPDRFSAQQFSDYHSELNMSSLELGDSALYFCASSLGRTSYNEQFFGPGTRLTVL.

This sequence joins TRBV7-2 and TRBJ2-1; TRBD1 might be the D (6 bases). V was pared by 3 bases and J by 7 bases, with 10 bases between. CDR1 and CDR2 (germline): SGHTA, FQGNSA. This CDR3 region has 13 residues. CDR3 amino acids: CASSFPGTNEQFF. The DNA of the CDR3 is TGTGCCAGCAGCTTTCCCGGGACAAATGAGCAGTTCTTC.

The rearrangement joins TRBV4-1 to TRBJ2-1; D not resolved. The CDR3 sequence is 14 residues long. The germline V gene has CDR1 MGHRA and CDR2 YSYEKL. Trimming removed 1 base from V and 3 bases from J, with 7 bases in between. The CDR3 region is CASSQVRHYNEQFF. The CDR3 nucleotides read TGCGCCAGCAGCCAAGTCCGACACTACAATGAGCAGTTCTTC.

J is TRBJ1-2 and V is TRBV29-1; 7 bases agree with TRBD1. J gave up 7 bases and V 6 bases, and 14 bases lay outside the gene matches. The CDR3 extends over 14 amino acids. CDR1 is SQVTM, CDR2 ANQGSEA, per germline. CDR3 bases: TGCAGCGTCGAATATCTAGGGGGCGTTGGTGGCTACACCTTC. Translation: CSVEYLGGVGGYTF. The full variable domain, with the rest looked up from reference TRBV29-1 and TRBJ1-2, is SAVISQKPSRDICQRGTSLTIQCQVDSQVTMMFWYRQQPGQSLTLIATANQGSEATYESGFVIDKFPISRPNLTFSTLTVSNMSPEDSSIYLCSVEYLGGVGGYTFGSGTRLTVV.

This clone was counted between two and nine times. The chain carries TRBV19 and TRBJ2-1; 10 bases line up with TRBD2. CDR3 length: 16 amino acids. Per germline, CDR1 LNHDA and CDR2 SQIVND (reference sequence). V lost 4 bases and J lost 5; bases outside the gene matches: 8. The CDR3 is CASSSRASGRDNEQFF. CDR3 in DNA: TGTGCCAGTAGTAGCCGGGCGAGCGGGAGGGACAATGAGCAGTTCTTC. Together with reference TRBV19 and TRBJ2-1, the CDR3 gives the full variable domain: DGGITQSPKYLFRKEGQNVTLSCEQNLNHDAMYWYRQDPGQGLRLIYYSQIVNDFQKGDIAEGYSVSREKKESFPLTVTSAQKNPTAFYLCASSSRASGRDNEQFFGPGTRLTVL.

The genes are TRBV11-2 and TRBJ1-2; 8 nucleotides agree with TRBD1. The CDR3 loop spans 17 amino acids. CDR1 is SGHAT, CDR2 FQNNGV, per germline. V gave up 3 bases and J gave up 1 base; unmatched junction bases: 10. The CDR3 loop reads CASSFLARGPFNYGYTF. CDR3 sequence (DNA): TGTGCCAGCAGCTTTTTGGCCAGGGGGCCTTTTAACTATGGCTACACCTTC.

A note on this clone: Its ends do not fully match the called genes, so a read error is possible. This chain links TRBV7-6 with TRBJ2-7; the match to TRBD1 covers 9 bases. The CDR3 is 13 amino acids. Germline assignment: CDR1 SGHVS and CDR2 FNYEAQ. The CDR3 nucleotides are TGTGCCAGCAGCGACCTAGGGACAGGGTTATTTCATTTC. As protein: CASSDLGTGLFHF.

The chain is built from TRBV21-1 and TRBJ1-4; TRBD1 is taken as the D call from the table, unchecked against the DNA. TRBV21-1 is shown as a pseudogene. This CDR3 contains 20 residues. CDR3 loop: CASTRPGQRPNCATNEKLLF. The DNA of the CDR3 is TGTGCCAGCACCAGGCCAGGACAGAGACCCAATTGTGCAACTAATGAAAAACTGCTTTTT.

This clone was observed a handful of times. The chain has TRBV7-2 and TRBJ1-2; a weak D match, TRBD1 (5 bases). Germline CDR1 is SGHTA and CDR2 is FQGNSA. The CDR3 covers 12 residues. V was clipped by 5 bases and J by 13 bases, with 17 bases between them. The CDR3 protein is CASSPRTTEFTF. The CDR3 bases are TGTGCCAGCAGCCCCAGGACAACGGAGTTCACCTTC.

A single count supports this clone. Here the CDR3 DNA reads TGTGCCAGCAGCCAGGGACTAGCGGGAGAACTCTACAATGAGCAGTTCTTC. As protein: CASSQGLAGELYNEQFF. The chain couples TRBV3-1 (or the pseudogene TRBV3-2) to TRBJ2-1; the match to TRBD2 covers 14 bases. The J segment lost 3 bases and the V segment lost 3 bases, leaving 4 bases of the junction unmatched. The germline gives CDR1 LGHDT, CDR2 YNNKEL (reference sequence). This CDR3 spans 17 amino acids.

The chain combines TRBV13 with TRBJ2-1; D uncertain. With 4 bases removed from V and 2 bases from J, the gap between germline ends came to 6 bases. The CDR3 runs to 13 residues. Germline V gene lookup returns CDR1 PRHDT and CDR2 FYEKMQ (reference sequence). The chain's CDR3 is CASSSQTYNEQFF. The CDR3 bases are TGTGCCAGCAGCTCCCAGACCTACAATGAGCAGTTCTTC.

The chain recombines TRBV3-1 (or the pseudogene TRBV3-2) with TRBJ2-1; D not resolved. This CDR3 has 13 residues. Per germline, CDR1 LGHDT and CDR2 YNNKEL (reference sequence). V lost 7 bases and J 6 bases, leaving 13 bases between the germline ends. CDR3 nucleotide sequence: TGTGCCAGCAATCGAGGTTTTAGCAATGAGCAGTTCTTC. Amino acid sequence: CASNRGFSNEQFF.

V usage is TRBV19 and J usage is TRBJ1-2, with 12 nucleotides matching TRBD1. Unmatched junction bases numbered 15, after V lost 4 bases and J lost 6 bases. CDR1 is LNHDA, CDR2 SQIVND, per germline (reference sequence). The CDR3 runs 18 residues. CDR3 protein: CASSNRKPGQGAGDGYTF. The CDR3 nucleotides are TGTGCCAGTAGTAACCGCAAACCGGGACAGGGGGCAGGTGATGGCTACACCTTC.